The 13 T cell receptor beta chains reported below all come from one sample, sequenced in a study of long-term antiretroviral therapy in people with HIV. The immunoSEQ assay was v3.0, run at survey level. The assay was immunoSEQ multiplex PCR, and TCRdb's table has in-frame clones only and misses some. The data contain roughly 16,000 clones, roughly 77% of them singletons. Sequencing was performed on unsorted PBMCs, taken 0.3 years after starting antiretroviral therapy. The receptor set was obtained from a man in his late teens or twenties with HIV.

V usage is TRBV7-2 and J usage is TRBJ1-2, with D maybe TRBD1 (5 bases). V lost 5 bases and J 3 bases, leaving 13 bases between the germline ends. Germline V lookup: CDR1 SGHTA, CDR2 FQGNSA. The CDR3 is made up of 14 amino acids. The CDR3 is CASSQDQGDYGYTF. The CDR3 DNA follows: TGTGCCAGCAGCCAAGACCAGGGTGACTATGGCTACACCTTC.

The rearrangement links TRBV10-3 to TRBJ1-3; D not certain. Germline V CDR1 and CDR2: ENHRY, SYGVKD. Trimming pared 3 bases from V and 2 bases from J, leaving 11 bases between. The CDR3 extends over 15 amino acids. The CDR3 protein is CAISEGGSPGNTIYF. CDR3 DNA: TGTGCCATCAGTGAAGGAGGGAGTCCTGGAAACACCATATATTTT.

The rearrangement joins TRBV6-1 to TRBJ1-1; TRBD1 aligns across 11 bases. The CDR3 has 14 residues. The V and J ends lost 4 bases and 4 bases, in that order; junction bases with no gene match: 2. Germline CDR1 reads MNHNS; CDR2 reads SASEGT. CDR3 coding DNA: TGTGCCAGCAGTGGCGGGACAGGGGGCACTGAAGCTTTCTTT. It specifies CASSGGTGGTEAFF.

The chain is built from TRBV7-2 and TRBJ2-2; D not certain. Per the germline V gene, CDR1 is SGHTA and CDR2 is FQGNSA. The CDR3 consists of 16 residues. Deletions cut 3 bases from V and 0 bases from J, with 11 bases between. This chain's CDR3 is CASSLTWQANTGELFF. CDR3 coding DNA: TGTGCCAGCAGCTTGACCTGGCAGGCGAACACCGGGGAGCTGTTTTTT.

This clone was counted a single time. The genes are TRBV6-1 and TRBJ2-7; no firm D call. The CDR3 sequence is 15 residues long. Germline V gene data show CDR1 as MNHNS and CDR2 as SASEGT. V shed 2 bases and J shed 1 base, with 12 bases lying between them. The DNA for the CDR3 is TGTGCCAGCAGTGAATGGGTCGCTCGTTCCTACGAGCAGTACTTC. Amino acids: CASSEWVARSYEQYF.

The V and J genes are TRBV5-1 and TRBJ2-5, with TRBD2 as a possible D gene (6 bases). V was clipped by 4 bases and J by 1 base, with 11 bases between them. Germline CDR1 is SGHRS and CDR2 is YFSETQ. There are 14 residues in the CDR3. The CDR3 DNA reads TGCGCCAGCAGCCCCGGGACTCCCCAAGAGACCCAGTACTTC. It yields the protein CASSPGTPQETQYF.

This chain links TRBV19 with TRBJ2-2; D is unclear. The CDR3 has 12 residues. Germline loops: CDR1 LNHDA, CDR2 SQIVND (reference sequence). Trimming stripped 7 bases from V and 0 bases from J, with 3 bases between. CDR3 sequence (DNA): TGTGCCAGTATGGCGAACACCGGGGAGCTGTTTTTT. Its translation: CASMANTGELFF.

Only one count was recorded for this clone. The chain carries TRBV27 and TRBJ1-2; the match to TRBD1 covers 8 bases. Germline assignment: CDR1 MNHEY and CDR2 SMNVEV (reference sequence). The ends lost 4 bases at V and 6 bases at J; junction bases unmatched: 4. The CDR3 length is 13 residues. CDR3 protein: CASSSRDRNGYTF. CDR3 nucleotides: TGTGCCAGCAGTTCCCGGGACAGGAATGGCTACACCTTC.

The chain combines TRBV19 with TRBJ1-1; D is unclear. With 1 base removed from V and 3 bases from J, the gap between germline ends came to 12 bases. This CDR3 is 15 amino acids long. The germline V gene has CDR1 LNHDA and CDR2 SQIVND (reference sequence). The CDR3 loop is CASSIGRVQYTEAFF. The CDR3, as DNA: TGTGCCAGTAGTATAGGAAGGGTACAGTACACTGAAGCTTTCTTT.

V gene TRBV9 combines with J gene TRBJ1-1; tentative D call: TRBD1 (5 bases). V was shortened by 0 bases and J by 0 bases, with 9 bases between the two germline ends. CDR1 SGDLS and CDR2 YYNGEE come from the germline V gene. This CDR3 is built from 15 residues. The CDR3 here is CASSVGPGLNTEAFF. The DNA for the CDR3 is TGTGCCAGCAGCGTAGGCCCGGGGCTGAACACTGAAGCTTTCTTT.

The CDR3 coding sequence is TGTGCCACCAGCAGGGACAGCTATGGCTACACCTTC. Translation gives CATSRDSYGYTF. The rearrangement uses TRBV15 and TRBJ1-2; possible D gene TRBD1, 6 bases. In germline, CDR1 is LNHNV, CDR2 YYDKDF (reference sequence). The CDR3 loop spans 12 amino acids. Trimming cost V 3 bases and J 4 bases, with 6 bases left between them.

This clone was seen only a few times. The chain combines TRBV11-2 with TRBJ1-6, with 10 bases fitting TRBD1. The CDR3 is 14 amino acids. The V and J ends lost 1 base and 9 bases, in that order; junction bases with no gene match: 0. Germline CDR1 SGHAT, CDR2 FQNNGV. CDR3 bases: TGTGCCAGCAGCTTAGGGACAGGGGGTTCACCCCTCCACTTT. It is translated as CASSLGTGGSPLHF.

This clone was seen more than once but under ten times. The chain joins TRBV5-5 to TRBJ1-3; D uncertain. V was clipped by 2 bases and J by 4 bases, with 7 bases between them. The germline CDR1 and CDR2 sequences are SGHKS and YYEKEE (reference sequence). CDR3 length equals 13 residues. This chain's CDR3 is CASSLRSGNTIYF. CDR3 DNA sequence: TGTGCCAGCAGCTTACGATCGGGAAACACCATATATTTT.